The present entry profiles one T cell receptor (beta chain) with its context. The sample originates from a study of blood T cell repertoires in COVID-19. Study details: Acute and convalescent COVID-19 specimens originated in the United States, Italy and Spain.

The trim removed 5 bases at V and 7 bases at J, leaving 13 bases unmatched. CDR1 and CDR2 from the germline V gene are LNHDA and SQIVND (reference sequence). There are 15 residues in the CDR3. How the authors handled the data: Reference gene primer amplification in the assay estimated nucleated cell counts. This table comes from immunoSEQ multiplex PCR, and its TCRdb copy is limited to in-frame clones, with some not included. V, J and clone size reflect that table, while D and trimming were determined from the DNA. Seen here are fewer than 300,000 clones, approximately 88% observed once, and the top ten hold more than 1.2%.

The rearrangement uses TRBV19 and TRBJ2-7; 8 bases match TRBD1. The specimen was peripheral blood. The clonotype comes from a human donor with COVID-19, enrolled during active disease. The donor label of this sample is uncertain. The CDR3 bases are TGTGCCAGTAGTTTGCCGGGACAGGCCACGGGGGAGCAGTACTTC. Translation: CASSLPGQATGEQYF.